These 26 T cell receptor beta chains were sequenced from one sample in a study of blood T cell repertoires in COVID-19 (dated by TCRdb to 2019 to 2021). Library prep was done by the immunoSEQ multiplex PCR assay. TCRdb took this table from immuneACCESS and kept in-frame rearrangements with V and J called. Such tables lack part of the clones; where checked against another copy, unresolved V genes explain under half of the gap, and the rest is unexplained. The sample profile shows roughly 180,000 clones; 75% to 90% of them were found once. The ten largest clones capture around 6.2% of the sample. The sample consisted of PBMCs or T cells enriched from blood (not recorded which). Source of these receptors: a man aged 40-49 years who had recovered from COVID-19.

The CDR3 here is CASSLAPTGIYEQYF. CDR3 nucleotide sequence: TGTGCCAGCAGCTTAGCTCCGACAGGGATTTACGAGCAGTACTTC. The gene calls are TRBV7-2 and TRBJ2-7; 7 positions match TRBD1. With 0 bases clipped from V and 4 bases from J, the junction kept 6 bases outside the gene matches. The CDR3 extends over 15 amino acids. Germline CDR1 and CDR2: SGHTA and FQGNSA.

At least ten counts were recorded for this clone. This chain connects TRBV5-5 to TRBJ1-6; no reliable D call. The CDR3 has 16 residues. The V end was cut by 0 bases, the J end by 10 bases, with 17 bases between. The germline gives CDR1 SGHKS, CDR2 YYEKEE (reference sequence). The CDR3 DNA reads TGTGCCAGCAGCTTGGGAGTCGGGCGGACTCCGTCACCCCTCCACTTT. As protein: CASSLGVGRTPSPLHF. The full variable domain, its missing parts supplied by reference TRBV5-5 and TRBJ1-6, is DAGVTQSPTHLIKTRGQQVTLRCSPISGHKSVSWYQQVLGQGPQFIFQYYEKEERGRGNFPDRFSARQFPNYSSELNVNALLLGDSALYLCASSLGVGRTPSPLHFGNGTRLTVT.

The genes are TRBV2 and TRBJ2-2; 10 bases map to TRBD1. CDR3 size: 15 residues. The germline gives CDR1 SNHLY, CDR2 FYNNEI. J was trimmed by 8 bases and V by 3 bases; bases with no gene match: 6. As DNA, the CDR3 is TGTGCCAGCAGTGATTGGGGACAGGGGAGAGGGGAGCTGTTTTTT. Translating gives CASSDWGQGRGELFF.

This chain connects TRBV5-5 to TRBJ1-3; D is uncertain. V dropped 4 bases and J dropped 0 bases, with 8 bases sitting between them. The germline V gene has CDR1 SGHKS and CDR2 YYEKEE (reference sequence). This CDR3 contains 14 residues. The CDR3 reads CASSLQSSGNTIYF. CDR3 nucleotides: TGTGCCAGCAGCCTACAGAGCTCTGGAAACACCATATATTTT. Variable domain in full (rest from reference TRBV5-5 and TRBJ1-3): DAGVTQSPTHLIKTRGQQVTLRCSPISGHKSVSWYQQVLGQGPQFIFQYYEKEERGRGNFPDRFSARQFPNYSSELNVNALLLGDSALYLCASSLQSSGNTIYFGEGSWLTVV.

The V and J genes are TRBV10-3 and TRBJ1-1, with a tentative D call TRBD1 (6 bases). V lost 7 bases and J 1 base, leaving 19 bases between the germline ends. CDR1 and CDR2 (germline): ENHRY, SYGVKD. The CDR3 contains 16 residues. CDR3 bases: TGTGCCATCACGCGAAGGGGGGGCGCGGGGAACACTGAAGCTTTCTTT. Translating it yields CAITRRGGAGNTEAFF.

The chain links TRBV30 to TRBJ2-7; D unresolved. This CDR3 comprises 11 residues. V lost 1 base, J lost 4 bases, and 5 bases lay in between. CDR1 and CDR2 (germline): GTSNPN, SVGIG (reference sequence). The CDR3 DNA follows: TGTGCCTGGAGTGCGGAGTACGAGCAGTACTTC. It codes for CAWSAEYEQYF.

The chain employs TRBV7-2 and TRBJ1-5; no clear D. The germline V gene has CDR1 SGHTA and CDR2 FQGNSA. This CDR3 spans 14 amino acids. V gave up 0 bases and J gave up 1 base, with 4 bases separating them. The CDR3 protein is CASSLAQSNQPQHF. The CDR3 DNA reads as TGTGCCAGCAGCTTAGCACAGAGCAATCAGCCCCAGCATTTT. Complete variable domain (other parts from reference TRBV7-2 and TRBJ1-5): GAGVSQSPSNKVTEKGKDVELRCDPISGHTALYWYRQSLGQGLEFLIYFQGNSAPDKSGLPSDRFSAERTGGSVSTLTIQRTQQEDSAVYLCASSLAQSNQPQHFGDGTRLSIL.

The chain couples TRBV9 to TRBJ2-5; 12 positions agree with TRBD2. Germline V gene lookup returns CDR1 SGDLS and CDR2 YYNGEE. Trimming at V came to 2 bases and at J to 2 bases, leaving 4 bases not matched to a gene. The length of the CDR3 is 16 residues. The CDR3 loop reads CASSVGTSGLQETQYF. CDR3 DNA sequence: TGTGCCAGCAGCGTTGGGACTAGCGGGTTACAAGAGACCCAGTACTTC.

The chain links TRBV18 to TRBJ1-2; 9 nucleotides match TRBD1. Germline V gives CDR1 KGHSH, CDR2 LQKENI. V gave up 2 bases and J gave up 1 base; unmatched junction bases: 5. The CDR3 has 16 amino acids. CDR3 residues: CASSPGGQGRNYGYTF. The CDR3 region has the DNA TGTGCCAGCTCACCAGGGGGACAGGGCCGTAACTATGGCTACACCTTC.

The V gene is TRBV11-3, the J gene TRBJ2-3, with 7 bases lining up with TRBD2. CDR1 is SGHNT, CDR2 YENEEA, per germline. The V gene end was trimmed by 1 base and the J gene end by 4 bases; junction bases not matched to a gene: 8. This CDR3 spans 16 amino acids. Here the CDR3 DNA reads TGTGCCAGCAGCTTAGTATCGGGGGGACCGGCAGATACGCAGTATTTT. Its protein product is CASSLVSGGPADTQYF.

The V call is TRBV7-9, the J call TRBJ2-3; D possibly corresponds to TRBD2 (6 bases). CDR1 is SEHNR and CDR2 is FQNEAQ in the germline V gene (reference sequence). The CDR3 is made up of 16 amino acids. V lost 5 bases, J lost 6 bases, and 21 bases lay in between. In nucleotides, the CDR3 is TGTGCCAGCAGCCGCCCGAGAGCGGGCTCGGGGGATACGCAGTATTTT. This translates into CASSRPRAGSGDTQYF.

This clone was detected only once. V gene TRBV3-1 (or the pseudogene TRBV3-2) combines with J gene TRBJ1-2, with TRBD1 identical over 10 bases. Germline CDR1 is LGHDT and CDR2 is YNNKEL (reference sequence). With V trimmed by 8 bases and J by 9 bases, 9 bases remained unmatched. CDR3 size: 13 residues. The CDR3 region is CASSGTGVFRYTF. The DNA of the CDR3 is TGTGCCAGCTCCGGGACAGGGGTTTTCCGCTACACCTTC.

This sequence joins TRBV2 and TRBJ1-2, with TRBD1 matching 9 bases. This CDR3 is built from 15 residues. V lost 7 bases and J lost 2; bases outside the gene matches: 8. Germline V gene sequence: CDR1 SNHLY, CDR2 FYNNEI. DNA for the CDR3: TGTGCCAGCAATTTGGGACAGGGTGGAAACTATGGCTACACCTTC. Amino acid sequence: CASNLGQGGNYGYTF.

On this clone itself: Other nucleotide sequences in the sample specify the same CDR3. The rearrangement uses TRBV9 and TRBJ1-1; the D gene is possibly TRBD1 (6 bases). This CDR3 comprises 14 residues. The germline V and J ends were trimmed by 0 bases and 0 bases, with 6 bases remaining between them. Germline CDR1 SGDLS, CDR2 YYNGEE. The CDR3 reads CASSVEGVNTEAFF. CDR3 DNA: TGTGCCAGCAGCGTAGAGGGGGTGAACACTGAAGCTTTCTTT.

The chain joins TRBV30 to TRBJ1-1; no clear D gene. The CDR3 contains 13 residues. Looked up from germline, CDR1 is GTSNPN and CDR2 is SVGIG (reference sequence). V was shortened by 7 bases and J by 3 bases, with 15 bases between the two germline ends. CDR3 region: CASSGSWDTEAFF. In DNA, the CDR3 is TGTGCCTCTTCAGGCTCCTGGGACACTGAAGCTTTCTTT.

The V call is TRBV7-9, the J call TRBJ2-2, with D perhaps matching TRBD2 (7 bases). The CDR3 has 16 amino acids. V gave up 5 bases and J gave up 4 bases, with 17 bases separating them. Germline lookup yields CDR1 SEHNR and CDR2 FQNEAQ (reference sequence). CDR3 DNA: TGTGCCAGCAGCCTAGGAAGGGGGGGCCCCACCGGGGAGCTGTTTTTT. It specifies CASSLGRGGPTGELFF.

The rearrangement uses TRBV10-2 and TRBJ1-1; D not certain. This CDR3 spans 11 amino acids. Per the germline V gene, CDR1 is WSHSY and CDR2 is SAAADI. Trimming shortened V by 9 bases and J by 0 bases, and 5 bases separated the two germline ends. CDR3 residues: CASTVNTEAFF. The CDR3 DNA reads as TGCGCCAGTACAGTGAACACTGAAGCTTTCTTT.

The chain uses TRBV28 and TRBJ1-4, with D possibly being TRBD1 (5 bases). Trimming stripped 6 bases from V and 0 bases from J, with 14 bases between. CDR1 MDHEN and CDR2 SYDVKM come from the germline V gene. This CDR3 contains 16 residues. For the CDR3, the DNA is TGTGCCAGCAGCCTAGAACCGACAGCAACTAATGAAAAACTGTTTTTT. Encoded protein: CASSLEPTATNEKLFF.

The chain recombines TRBV18 with TRBJ2-3; no clear D gene. Germline V gene lookup returns CDR1 KGHSH and CDR2 LQKENI. The CDR3 loop spans 14 amino acids. The V and J ends lost 0 bases and 4 bases respectively, with 8 bases between them. The CDR3 sequence is CASSPPNLADTQYF. The CDR3 DNA reads as TGTGCCAGCTCACCACCTAACCTAGCAGATACGCAGTATTTT.

The chain links TRBV5-6 to TRBJ1-1; D not certain. In germline, CDR1 is SGHDT, CDR2 YYEEEE. The CDR3 runs to 13 residues. The V and J ends lost 4 bases and 0 bases respectively, with 7 bases between them. DNA for the CDR3: TGTGCCAGCAGCCCGACACTGAACACTGAAGCTTTCTTT. Its protein product is CASSPTLNTEAFF.

The chain is built from TRBV2 and TRBJ2-2; D uncertain. The V gene's germline CDR1 is SNHLY and CDR2 FYNNEI. With 11 bases removed from V and 7 bases from J, the gap between germline ends came to 23 bases. The CDR3 is 15 residues long. The CDR3 here is CASRVGSVKNGELFF. The CDR3 coding sequence is TGTGCCTCACGGGTAGGCAGCGTCAAAAACGGGGAGCTGTTTTTT.

The chain joins TRBV5-1 to TRBJ2-1, with unresolved D. The CDR3 runs 13 residues. Looked up from germline, CDR1 is SGHRS and CDR2 is YFSETQ. Between the trimmed V and J ends, which lost 1 base and 5 bases, there was a span of 7 bases. In nucleotides, the CDR3 is TGCGCCAGCAGCTTGAACAGTAACAATGAGCAGTTCTTC. The encoded protein is CASSLNSNNEQFF.

This clone was seen just once. CDR3 sequence (DNA): TGTGCCAGCAGCCGGGGGCGAGACCAGTACTTC. The encoded protein is CASSRGRDQYF. The chain combines TRBV6-2 or TRBV6-3 with TRBJ2-5; D is tentatively TRBD1 or TRBD2 (6 bases each). The CDR3 covers 11 residues. Trimming stripped 6 bases from V and 10 bases from J, with 12 bases between. Looked up from germline, CDR1 is MNHEY and CDR2 is SVGEGT.

The V call is TRBV9, the J call TRBJ2-7; D might be TRBD2 (6 bases). Germline V gene lookup returns CDR1 SGDLS and CDR2 YYNGEE. V lost 2 bases and J 2 bases, leaving 11 bases between the germline ends. This CDR3 contains 14 residues. The chain's CDR3 is CASSVEGSAYEQYF. In nucleotides, the CDR3 is TGTGCCAGCAGCGTGGAGGGCTCCGCCTACGAGCAGTACTTC.

The genes are TRBV6-6 and TRBJ1-5; D is possibly TRBD1 (5 bases). The length of the CDR3 is 15 residues. Between the trimmed V and J ends, which lost 8 bases and 2 bases, there was a span of 16 bases. From germline, CDR1 is MNHNY and CDR2 SVGAGI (reference sequence). CDR3 region: CASLTRAGGNQPQHF. The DNA of the CDR3 is TGTGCCAGCCTCACCAGGGCCGGCGGCAATCAGCCCCAGCATTTT.

The J gene is TRBJ2-1, the V gene TRBV4-1, with D possibly TRBD1 on 5 matching bases. Germline CDR1 reads MGHRA; CDR2 reads YSYEKL. Trimming stripped 1 base from V and 4 bases from J, with 17 bases between. The CDR3 has 17 amino acids. This CDR3 reads CASSQVGARRQYNEQFF. CDR3 nucleotide sequence: TGCGCCAGCAGCCAAGTAGGGGCGAGGAGACAATACAATGAGCAGTTCTTC.